This T cell receptor beta chain is drawn from a study of OX40 agonist ivuxolimab in advanced cancers. Prior autoimmune disease or systemic immunosuppression barred patients. Samples of blood were obtained at baseline, on cycle 4 day 1, and on cycle 7 day 1. Germline V gene data show CDR1 as MNHEY and CDR2 as SMNVEV (reference sequence). The CDR3 extends over 13 amino acids. The V gene lost 5 bases and the J gene lost 8 bases, with 15 bases spanning the gap. The data were produced by immunoSEQ multiplex PCR, yet TCRdb's version contains in-frame clones alone and is incomplete. The table records roughly 53,000 clones, around four fifths of them present only once.

Here the sequenced sample was CD4+ or CD8+ T cells sorted from blood, taken in a trial of the OX40 agonist ivuxolimab. This receptor was taken from an adult with an advanced solid tumor such as melanoma, head and neck, liver or kidney cancer. The chain couples TRBV27 to TRBJ1-2, with D hard to call. The CDR3 sequence: CASSLDPLRGYTF. The CDR3 region has the DNA TGTGCCAGCAGTCTAGACCCCCTCAGGGGCTACACCTTC.